This TCR beta chain emerged from a study of blood T cell repertoires in COVID-19. The assay was immunoSEQ multiplex PCR, and TCRdb's table has in-frame clones only and misses some. The repertoire holds 250,000 to 350,000 clones, 65% to 85% seen once, with more than 1.1% in the top ten. Germline CDR1 KGHDR, CDR2 SFDVKD. The V gene lost 4 bases and the J gene lost 1 base, with 6 bases spanning the gap. CDR3 length: 13 amino acids. Sequenced sample: peripheral blood. The source is a human donor with COVID-19, enrolled during active disease. The donor label of this sample is uncertain. The chain recombines TRBV24-1 with TRBJ1-1, with a weak D call TRBD1 (6 bases). The DNA of the CDR3 is TGTGCCACCAGTGAGACAGGGAACACTGAAGCTTTCTTT. It is translated as CATSETGNTEAFF.